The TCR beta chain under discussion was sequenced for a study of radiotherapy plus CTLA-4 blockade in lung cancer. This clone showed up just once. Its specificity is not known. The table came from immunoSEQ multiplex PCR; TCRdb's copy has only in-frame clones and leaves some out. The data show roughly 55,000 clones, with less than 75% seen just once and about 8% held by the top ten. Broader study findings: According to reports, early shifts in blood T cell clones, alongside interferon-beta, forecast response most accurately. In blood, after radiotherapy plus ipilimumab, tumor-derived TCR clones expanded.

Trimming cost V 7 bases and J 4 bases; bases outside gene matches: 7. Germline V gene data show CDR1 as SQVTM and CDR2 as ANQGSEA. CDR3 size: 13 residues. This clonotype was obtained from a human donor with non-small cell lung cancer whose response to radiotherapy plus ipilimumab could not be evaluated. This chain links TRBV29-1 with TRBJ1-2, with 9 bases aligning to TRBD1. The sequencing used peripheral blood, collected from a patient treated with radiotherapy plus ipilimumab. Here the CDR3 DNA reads TGCAGCGATATTTCGACAGGGGGCTATGGCTACACCTTC. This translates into CSDISTGGYGYTF.